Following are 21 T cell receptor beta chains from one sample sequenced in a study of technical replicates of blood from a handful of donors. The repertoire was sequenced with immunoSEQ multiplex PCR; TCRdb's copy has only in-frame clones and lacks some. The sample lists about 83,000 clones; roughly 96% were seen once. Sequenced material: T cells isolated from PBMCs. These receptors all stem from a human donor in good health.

CDR3 nucleotides: TGTGCCAGCAGCGTAAGGGACAGGACTGACCCTGAAGCTTTCTTT. Protein sequence: CASSVRDRTDPEAFF. The gene calls are TRBV7-8 and TRBJ1-1, with 8 bases aligning to TRBD1. This CDR3 is 15 amino acids long. The V segment lost 5 bases and the J segment 6 bases; nucleotides outside the gene matches: 11. CDR1 and CDR2 from the germline V gene are SGHVS and FQNEAQ.

CDR3 bases: TGTGCCTGGAGTGTCGGGTCGGACACCATATATTTT. Encoded protein: CAWSVGSDTIYF. V gene TRBV30 combines with J gene TRBJ1-3; D not resolved. V was trimmed by 0 bases and J by 8 bases, leaving 8 bases between them. The CDR3 totals 12 residues. Per the germline V gene, CDR1 is GTSNPN and CDR2 is SVGIG (reference sequence).

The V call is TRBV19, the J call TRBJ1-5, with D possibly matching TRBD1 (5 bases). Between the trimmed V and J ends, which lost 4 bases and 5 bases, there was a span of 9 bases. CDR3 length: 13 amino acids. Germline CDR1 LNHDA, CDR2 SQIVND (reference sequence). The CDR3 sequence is CASSRSRDQPQHF. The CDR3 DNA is TGTGCCAGTAGTAGATCCAGGGATCAGCCCCAGCATTTT.

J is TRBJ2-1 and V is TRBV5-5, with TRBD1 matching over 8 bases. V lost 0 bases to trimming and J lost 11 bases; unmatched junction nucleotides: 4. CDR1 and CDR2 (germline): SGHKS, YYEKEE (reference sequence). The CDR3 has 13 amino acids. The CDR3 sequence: CASSLADRVQQFF. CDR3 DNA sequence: TGTGCCAGCAGCTTGGCGGACAGGGTGCAGCAGTTCTTC.

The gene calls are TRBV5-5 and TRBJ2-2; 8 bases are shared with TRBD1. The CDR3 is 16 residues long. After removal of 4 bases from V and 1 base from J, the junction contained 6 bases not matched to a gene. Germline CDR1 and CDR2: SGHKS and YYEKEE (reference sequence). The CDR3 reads CASSRDRRVNTGELFF. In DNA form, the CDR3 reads TGTGCCAGCAGCAGGGACAGGCGGGTGAACACCGGGGAGCTGTTTTTT.

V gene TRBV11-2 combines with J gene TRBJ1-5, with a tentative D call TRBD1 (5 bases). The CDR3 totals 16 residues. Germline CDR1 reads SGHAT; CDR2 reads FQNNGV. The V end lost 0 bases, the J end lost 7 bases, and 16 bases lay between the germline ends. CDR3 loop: CASSLESQGGIQPQHF. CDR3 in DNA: TGTGCCAGCAGCTTAGAAAGTCAGGGAGGAATACAGCCCCAGCATTTT.

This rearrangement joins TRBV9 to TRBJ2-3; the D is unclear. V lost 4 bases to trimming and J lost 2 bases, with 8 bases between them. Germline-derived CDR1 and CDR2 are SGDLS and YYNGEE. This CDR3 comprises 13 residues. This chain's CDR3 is CASSPDITDTQYF. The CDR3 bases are TGTGCCAGCAGCCCCGACATCACAGATACGCAGTATTTT.

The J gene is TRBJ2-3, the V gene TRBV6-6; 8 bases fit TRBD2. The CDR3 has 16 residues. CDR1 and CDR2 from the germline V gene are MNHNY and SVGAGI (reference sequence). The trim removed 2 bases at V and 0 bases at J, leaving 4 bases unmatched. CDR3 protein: CASSYTASGSTDTQYF. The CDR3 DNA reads TGTGCCAGCAGTTACACGGCTAGCGGGAGCACAGATACGCAGTATTTT.

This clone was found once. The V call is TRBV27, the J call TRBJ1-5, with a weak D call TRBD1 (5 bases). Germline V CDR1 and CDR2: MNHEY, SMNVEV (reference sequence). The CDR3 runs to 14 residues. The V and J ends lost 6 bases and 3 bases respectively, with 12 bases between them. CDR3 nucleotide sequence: TGTGCCAGCAGCCCCTCGACAGTCAATCAGCCCCAGCATTTT. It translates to CASSPSTVNQPQHF.

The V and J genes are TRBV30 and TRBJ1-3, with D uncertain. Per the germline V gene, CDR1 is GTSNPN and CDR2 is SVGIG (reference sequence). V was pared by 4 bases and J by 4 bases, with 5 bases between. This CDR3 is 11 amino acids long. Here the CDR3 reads CAWKQGNTIYF. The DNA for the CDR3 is TGTGCCTGGAAACAGGGAAACACCATATATTTT.

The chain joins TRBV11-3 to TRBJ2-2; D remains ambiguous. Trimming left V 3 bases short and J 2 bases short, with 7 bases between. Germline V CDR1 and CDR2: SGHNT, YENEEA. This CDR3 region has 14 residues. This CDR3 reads CASSFIANTGELFF. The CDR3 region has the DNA TGTGCCAGCAGCTTCATAGCTAACACCGGGGAGCTGTTTTTT.

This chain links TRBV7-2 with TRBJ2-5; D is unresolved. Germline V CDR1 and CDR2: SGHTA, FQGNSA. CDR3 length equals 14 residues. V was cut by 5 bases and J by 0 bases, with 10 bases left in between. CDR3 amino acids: CASSRSAHQETQYF. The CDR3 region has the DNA TGTGCCAGCAGCCGAAGCGCCCACCAAGAGACCCAGTACTTC.

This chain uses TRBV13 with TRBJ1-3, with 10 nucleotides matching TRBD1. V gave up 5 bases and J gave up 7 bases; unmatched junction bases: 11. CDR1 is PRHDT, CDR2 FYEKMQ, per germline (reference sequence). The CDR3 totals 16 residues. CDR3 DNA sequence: TGTGCCAGCAGCAATAGGGGACAGGGGCATCTGAACACCATATATTTT. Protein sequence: CASSNRGQGHLNTIYF.

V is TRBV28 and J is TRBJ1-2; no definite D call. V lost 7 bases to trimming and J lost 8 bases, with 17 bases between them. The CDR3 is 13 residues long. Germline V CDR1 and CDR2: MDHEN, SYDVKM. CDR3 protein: CASTSPSRGGYTF. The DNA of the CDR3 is TGTGCCAGCACCTCGCCGTCCCGAGGGGGCTACACCTTC.

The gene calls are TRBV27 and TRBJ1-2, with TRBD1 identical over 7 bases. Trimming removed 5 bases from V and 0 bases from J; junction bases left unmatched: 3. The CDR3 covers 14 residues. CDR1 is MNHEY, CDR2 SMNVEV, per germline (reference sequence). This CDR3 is CASSHRGPNYGYTF. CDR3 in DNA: TGTGCCAGCAGTCACAGGGGCCCTAACTATGGCTACACCTTC.

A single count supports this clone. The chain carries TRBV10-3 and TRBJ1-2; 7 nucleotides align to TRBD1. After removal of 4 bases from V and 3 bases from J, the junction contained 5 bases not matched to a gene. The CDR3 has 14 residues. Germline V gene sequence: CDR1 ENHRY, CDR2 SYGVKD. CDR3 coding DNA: TGTGCCATCAGTGGGGCGGGGACAGACTATGGCTACACCTTC. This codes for CAISGAGTDYGYTF.

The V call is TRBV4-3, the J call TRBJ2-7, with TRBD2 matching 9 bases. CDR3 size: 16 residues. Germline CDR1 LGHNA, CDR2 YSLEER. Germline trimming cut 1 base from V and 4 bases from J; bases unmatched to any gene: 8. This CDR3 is CASSQGSPAGGYEQYF. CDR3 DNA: TGCGCCAGCAGCCAAGGTAGCCCAGCGGGAGGATACGAGCAGTACTTC.

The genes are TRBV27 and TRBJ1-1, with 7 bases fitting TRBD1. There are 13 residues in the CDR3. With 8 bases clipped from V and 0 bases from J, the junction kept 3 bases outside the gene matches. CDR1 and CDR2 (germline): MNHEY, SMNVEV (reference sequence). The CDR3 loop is CASWGQLNTEAFF. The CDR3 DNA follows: TGTGCCAGCTGGGGACAGTTGAACACTGAAGCTTTCTTT.

CDR3 protein: CASSPGASGLGTQYF. As DNA, the CDR3 is TGCGCCAGCAGCCCTGGTGCTAGCGGGTTGGGGACCCAGTACTTC. This rearrangement joins TRBV4-1 to TRBJ2-5; 8 nucleotides match TRBD2. This CDR3 is 15 amino acids long. Trimming cost V 4 bases and J 7 bases; bases outside gene matches: 11. Germline V gene sequence: CDR1 MGHRA, CDR2 YSYEKL.

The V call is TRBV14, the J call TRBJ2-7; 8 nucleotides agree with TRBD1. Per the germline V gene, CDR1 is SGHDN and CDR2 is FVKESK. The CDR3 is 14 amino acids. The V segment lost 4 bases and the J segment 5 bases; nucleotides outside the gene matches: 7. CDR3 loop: CASSLRTGSHEQYF. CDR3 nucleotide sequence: TGTGCCAGCAGCCTTCGGACAGGGAGCCACGAGCAGTACTTC.

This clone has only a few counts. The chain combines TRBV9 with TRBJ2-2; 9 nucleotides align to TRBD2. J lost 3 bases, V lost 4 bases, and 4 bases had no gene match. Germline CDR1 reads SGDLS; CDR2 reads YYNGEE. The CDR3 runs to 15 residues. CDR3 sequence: CASSTAGGYTGELFF. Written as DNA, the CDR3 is TGTGCCAGCAGCACAGCGGGAGGTTACACCGGGGAGCTGTTTTTT.